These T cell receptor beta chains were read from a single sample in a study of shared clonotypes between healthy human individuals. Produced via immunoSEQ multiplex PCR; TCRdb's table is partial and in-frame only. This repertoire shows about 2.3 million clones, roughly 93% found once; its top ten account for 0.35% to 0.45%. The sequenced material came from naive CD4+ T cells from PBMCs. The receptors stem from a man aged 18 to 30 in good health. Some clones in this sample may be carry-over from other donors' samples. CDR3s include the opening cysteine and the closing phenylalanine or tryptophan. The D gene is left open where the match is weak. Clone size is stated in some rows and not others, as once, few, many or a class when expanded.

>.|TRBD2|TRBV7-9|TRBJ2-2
CASSRGPHGGTGELFF
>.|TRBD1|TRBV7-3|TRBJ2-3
CASSATGVSTDTQYF
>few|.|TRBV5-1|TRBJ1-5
CASSLGQSQPQHF
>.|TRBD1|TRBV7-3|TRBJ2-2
CASSSIGQGRTGELFF
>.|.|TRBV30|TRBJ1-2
CAWSLESGVGYTF
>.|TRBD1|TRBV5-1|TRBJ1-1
CASSVTPGGPEAFF
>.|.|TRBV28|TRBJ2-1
CASRLGGAASYNEQFF
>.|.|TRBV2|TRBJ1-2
CASSEKLGNYGYTF
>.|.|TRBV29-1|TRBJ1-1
CSVEVDMNTEAFF
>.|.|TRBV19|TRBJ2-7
CASSISSGVDEQYF
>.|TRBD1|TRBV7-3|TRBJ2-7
CASSLTGGSEQYF
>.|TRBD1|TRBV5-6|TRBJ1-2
CASSLGQGARGYTF
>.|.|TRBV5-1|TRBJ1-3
CASSLSSRVGNTIYF
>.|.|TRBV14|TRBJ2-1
CASSLLTIRSHNEQFF
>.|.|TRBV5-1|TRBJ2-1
CASSSTSNNEQFF
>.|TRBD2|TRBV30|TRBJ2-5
CASAASGRGGQETQYF
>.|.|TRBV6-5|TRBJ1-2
CASSYSSGFLYGYTF
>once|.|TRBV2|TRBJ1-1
CASRQQGVSNTEAFF
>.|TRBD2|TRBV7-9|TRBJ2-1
CASSSGRRTSGSHSNEQFF
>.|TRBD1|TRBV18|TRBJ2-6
CASSASGTAHSGANVLTF
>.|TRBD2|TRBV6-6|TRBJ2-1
CASNLREITYNEQFF
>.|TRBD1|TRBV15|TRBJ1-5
CATSRGPGQVNQPQHF
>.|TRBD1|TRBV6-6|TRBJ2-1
CATHRGVDEQFF
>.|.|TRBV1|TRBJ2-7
CTSSQVGTGGAYEQYF
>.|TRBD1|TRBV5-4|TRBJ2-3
CASSTRQGVVDTQYF
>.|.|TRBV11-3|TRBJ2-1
CASSFRSGNNEQFF
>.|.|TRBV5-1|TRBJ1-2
CASSLMGNYGYTF
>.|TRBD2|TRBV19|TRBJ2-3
CASSGGLAGVQDTQYF
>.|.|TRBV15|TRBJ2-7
CATSRDMVLGFEQYF
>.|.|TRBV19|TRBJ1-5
CASSSWDWSQPQHF